Listed below are T cell receptor beta chains from one sample, sequenced in a study of cytomegalovirus exposure and HLA in healthy donors. Measured with immunoSEQ multiplex PCR; TCRdb has only the in-frame clones, and not every one. The data hold about 160,000 clones, with approximately 80% observed a single time. The sequencing sample was made of PBMCs. These receptors were obtained from a man aged 50 to 60 in good health and CMV-seropositive. Each CDR3 is given with its conserved first and last residue. Fields, in order: J gene, clone size, V gene, D gene, CDR3 protein, CDR3 DNA. The D gene is left open where the match is weak. Clone size is shown for a subset of rows, as once, few, many or a class of expanded clone.

TRBJ1-2,-,TRBV16,TRBD1,CASSLGQGHRGYTF,TGTGCCAGCAGCCTGGGACAGGGGCATAGGGGCTACACCTTC
TRBJ2-7,-,TRBV18,TRBD2,CASSPLSSGSSYEQYF,TGTGCCAGCTCACCACTCTCTAGCGGCAGCTCCTACGAGCAGTACTTC
TRBJ1-2,-,TRBV6-1,TRBD1,CASHPRGPYYGYTF,TGTGCCAGCCACCCCAGGGGGCCGTACTATGGCTACACCTTC
TRBJ2-4,-,TRBV30,-,CAWSSKRDIYIQYF,TGTGCCTGGAGTTCGAAAAGGGACATTTACATTCAGTACTTC
TRBJ2-1,-,TRBV5-5,TRBD2,CASSSTSGSYNEQFF,TGTGCCAGCAGCTCTACTAGCGGGAGCTACAATGAGCAGTTCTTC
TRBJ2-5,-,TRBV2,TRBD1,CASRAGQGQETQYF,TGTGCCAGCAGAGCGGGACAGGGACAAGAGACCCAGTACTTC
TRBJ2-5,-,TRBV11-2,-,CASSLLAETQYF,TGTGCCAGCAGTCTTCTGGCAGAGACCCAGTACTTC
TRBJ2-7,once,TRBV5-1,-,CASSLEAGVGYEQYF,TGCGCCAGCAGCTTGGAGGCGGGCGTGGGGTACGAGCAGTACTTC
TRBJ1-1,few,TRBV6-1,-,CASSEGASRITEAFF,TGTGCCAGCAGTGAAGGGGCTTCACGGATAACTGAAGCTTTCTTT
TRBJ1-5,-,TRBV7-2,-,CASSRLGQGNQPQHF,TGTGCCAGCAGCCGTTTAGGGCAGGGGAATCAGCCCCAGCATTTT
TRBJ2-5,-,TRBV29-1,-,CSVQQGLTGLETQYF,TGCAGCGTCCAACAAGGGCTAACAGGGTTGGAGACCCAGTACTTC
TRBJ2-7,-,TRBV9,TRBD2,CASSVGTGTSGRAMDEQYF,TGTGCCAGCAGCGTAGGGACTGGGACTAGCGGGAGGGCCATGGACGAGCAGTACTTC
TRBJ2-7,once,TRBV28,-,CATSTGPPSYEQYF,TGTGCCACCTCGACAGGCCCGCCTTCCTACGAGCAGTACTTC
TRBJ1-5,-,TRBV28,-,CASSFDRINQPQHF,TGTGCCAGCAGTTTCGACAGGATAAATCAGCCCCAGCATTTT
TRBJ2-7,-,TRBV30,-,CAWSARRDVSYEQYF,TGTGCCTGGAGTGCACGGCGGGACGTCTCCTACGAGCAGTACTTC
TRBJ2-5,-,TRBV14,TRBD1,CASSRPGQEGETQYF,TGTGCCAGCAGCCGACCGGGACAGGAGGGGGAGACCCAGTACTTC
TRBJ2-1,-,TRBV19,TRBD2,CASGRTNRGGGFYNEQFF,TGTGCCAGTGGGAGGACAAATCGGGGGGGCGGCTTCTACAATGAGCAGTTCTTC
TRBJ1-1,-,TRBV11-2,-,CASSLGPTGNTEAFF,TGTGCCAGCAGCTTAGGCCCGACAGGCAACACTGAAGCTTTCTTT
TRBJ1-1,-,TRBV5-6,-,CASSLSGGYTEAFF,TGTGCCAGCAGCCTCTCCGGGGGATATACGGAAGCTTTCTTT
TRBJ2-7,-,TRBV15,TRBD2,CATSTAGLAYEQYF,TGTGCCACCAGCACGGCGGGACTAGCCTACGAGCAGTACTTC
TRBJ1-4,-,TRBV18,TRBD1,CASSFRQGKDEKLFF,TGTGCCAGCTCATTCCGACAGGGGAAGGATGAAAAACTGTTTTTT
TRBJ1-5,-,TRBV19,-,CASSIFTVYSNQPQHF,TGTGCCAGTAGTATCTTCACGGTTTATAGCAATCAGCCCCAGCATTTT
TRBJ2-5,-,TRBV27,TRBD2,CASSLRGLAPRRTQYF,TGTGCCAGCAGTTTAAGGGGACTAGCCCCAAGACGGACCCAGTACTTC
TRBJ1-4,-,TRBV6-1,-,CASTEKLATNEKLFF,TGTGCCAGCACCGAAAAGCTAGCAACTAATGAAAAACTGTTTTTT
TRBJ2-7,-,TRBV7-9,-,CASSPAASYEQYF,TGTGCCAGCAGCCCCGCGGCATCCTACGAGCAGTACTTC
TRBJ1-1,few,TRBV30,TRBD1,CAWSSGTGGFVTEAFF,TGTGCCTGGAGTTCCGGGACAGGAGGTTTCGTCACTGAAGCTTTCTTT
TRBJ2-1,-,TRBV11-3,-,CASSLAEHTSVQFF,TGTGCCAGCAGCTTGGCTGAGCATACTAGTGTGCAGTTCTTC
TRBJ2-5,-,TRBV5-6,TRBD2,CASSLVSGGETQYF,TGTGCCAGCAGTCTTGTTAGCGGGGGTGAGACCCAGTACTTC
TRBJ2-3,-,TRBV19,TRBD2,CASRSGGTPDTQYF,TGTGCCAGTAGGAGCGGGGGGACTCCAGATACGCAGTATTTT
TRBJ2-7,-,TRBV13,-,CASSETGLSYEQYF,TGTGCCAGCAGTGAGACAGGCCTTTCCTACGAGCAGTACTTC
TRBJ1-1,few,TRBV18,-,CASSTTGSTEAFF,TGTGCCAGCTCAACCACAGGGAGCACTGAAGCTTTCTTT
TRBJ2-7,-,TRBV7-2,TRBD2,CASSSPGLAAFGQYF,TGTGCCAGCAGCTCCCCGGGACTAGCGGCCTTCGGGCAGTACTTC
TRBJ2-5,-,TRBV7-2,-,CASSLALDGETQYF,TGTGCCAGCAGCTTAGCTCTAGATGGAGAGACCCAGTACTTC
TRBJ2-1,-,TRBV6-6,TRBD1,CASSSRQGAPYNEQFF,TGTGCCAGCAGTTCGCGACAGGGGGCGCCTTACAATGAGCAGTTCTTC
TRBJ2-1,-,TRBV9,TRBD2,CASSVPVTGAGGNEQFF,TGTGCCAGCAGCGTTCCCGTTACGGGAGCGGGGGGAAATGAGCAGTTCTTC
TRBJ1-5,-,TRBV19,-,CASSSVGNQPQHF,TGTGCCAGTAGCAGCGTGGGCAATCAGCCCCAGCATTTT
TRBJ2-7,-,TRBV5-1,-,CASRGPLTYEQYF,TGCGCCAGCAGGGGCCCCCTGACCTACGAGCAGTACTTC
TRBJ1-2,-,TRBV28,-,CASSLPDYSYGYTF,TGTGCCAGCAGCTTACCAGACTACAGCTATGGCTACACCTTC
TRBJ2-7,-,TRBV29-1,TRBD2,CSAGSGGTISYEQYF,TGCAGCGCCGGTAGCGGGGGGACAATCTCCTACGAGCAGTACTTC
TRBJ2-5,once,TRBV2,TRBD2,CASSGLAGGPLQETQYF,TGTGCCAGCAGTGGACTAGCGGGAGGGCCTCTCCAAGAGACCCAGTACTTC